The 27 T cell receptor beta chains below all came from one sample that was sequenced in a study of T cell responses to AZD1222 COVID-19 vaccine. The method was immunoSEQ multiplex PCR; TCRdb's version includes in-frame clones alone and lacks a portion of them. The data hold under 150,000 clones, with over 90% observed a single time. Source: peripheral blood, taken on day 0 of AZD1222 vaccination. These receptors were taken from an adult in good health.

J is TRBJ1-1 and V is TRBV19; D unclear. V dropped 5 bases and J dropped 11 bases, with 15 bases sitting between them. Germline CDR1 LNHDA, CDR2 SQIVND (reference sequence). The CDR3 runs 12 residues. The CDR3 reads CASSYRGAGAFF. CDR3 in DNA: TGTGCCAGTAGTTACCGGGGAGCTGGGGCTTTCTTT. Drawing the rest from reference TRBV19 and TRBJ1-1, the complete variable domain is DGGITQSPKYLFRKEGQNVTLSCEQNLNHDAMYWYRQDPGQGLRLIYYSQIVNDFQKGDIAEGYSVSREKKESFPLTVTSAQKNPTAFYLCASSYRGAGAFFGQGTRLTVV.

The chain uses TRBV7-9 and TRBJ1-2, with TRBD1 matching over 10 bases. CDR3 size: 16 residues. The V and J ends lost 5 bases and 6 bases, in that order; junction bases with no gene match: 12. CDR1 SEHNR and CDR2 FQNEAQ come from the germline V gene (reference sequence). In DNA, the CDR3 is TGTGCCAGCAGCCAAGTCCCGGGACAGGGGTTTCATGGCTACACCTTC. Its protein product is CASSQVPGQGFHGYTF.

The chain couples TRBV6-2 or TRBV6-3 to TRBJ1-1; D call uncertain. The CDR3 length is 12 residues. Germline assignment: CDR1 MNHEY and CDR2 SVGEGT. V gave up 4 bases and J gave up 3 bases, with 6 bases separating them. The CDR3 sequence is CASSLSDTEAFF. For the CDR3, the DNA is TGTGCCAGCAGTTTATCCGACACTGAAGCTTTCTTT.

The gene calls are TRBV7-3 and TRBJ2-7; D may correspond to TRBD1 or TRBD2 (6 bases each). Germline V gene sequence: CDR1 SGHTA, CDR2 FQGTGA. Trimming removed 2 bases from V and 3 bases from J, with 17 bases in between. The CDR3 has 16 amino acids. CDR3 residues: CASSLGGPGHRYEQYF. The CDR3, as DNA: TGTGCCAGCAGCTTAGGGGGGCCGGGACACCGCTACGAGCAGTACTTC.

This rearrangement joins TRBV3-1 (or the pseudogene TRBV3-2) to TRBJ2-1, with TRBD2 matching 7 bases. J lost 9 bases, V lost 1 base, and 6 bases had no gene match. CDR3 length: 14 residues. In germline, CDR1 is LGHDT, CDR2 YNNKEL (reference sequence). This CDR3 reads CASSQGWGGSEQFF. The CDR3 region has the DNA TGTGCCAGCAGCCAAGGATGGGGGGGGAGTGAGCAGTTCTTC.

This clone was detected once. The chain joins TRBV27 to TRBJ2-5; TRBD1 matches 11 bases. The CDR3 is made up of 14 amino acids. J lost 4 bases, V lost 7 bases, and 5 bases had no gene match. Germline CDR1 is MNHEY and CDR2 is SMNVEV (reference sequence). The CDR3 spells CASTSGQGGETQYF. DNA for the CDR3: TGTGCCAGCACTTCGGGACAGGGGGGAGAGACCCAGTACTTC.

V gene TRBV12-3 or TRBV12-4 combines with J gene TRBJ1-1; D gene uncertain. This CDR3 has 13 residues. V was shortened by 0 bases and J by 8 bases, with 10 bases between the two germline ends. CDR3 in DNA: TGTGCCAGCAGTTTAGCGGCGGGCATCGAAGCTTTCTTT. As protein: CASSLAAGIEAFF.

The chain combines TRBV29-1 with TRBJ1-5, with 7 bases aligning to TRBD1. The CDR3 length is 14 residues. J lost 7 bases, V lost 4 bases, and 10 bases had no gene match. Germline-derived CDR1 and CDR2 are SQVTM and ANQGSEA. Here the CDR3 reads CSVGAAGGWQPQHF. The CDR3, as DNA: TGCAGCGTTGGGGCGGCAGGGGGATGGCAGCCCCAGCATTTT.

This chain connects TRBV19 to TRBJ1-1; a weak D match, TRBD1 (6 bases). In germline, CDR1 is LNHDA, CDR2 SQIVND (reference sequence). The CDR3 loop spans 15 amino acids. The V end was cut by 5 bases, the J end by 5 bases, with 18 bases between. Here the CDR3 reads CASSPRVGARTEAFF. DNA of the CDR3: TGTGCCAGTAGTCCCAGGGTGGGGGCGCGGACTGAAGCTTTCTTT.

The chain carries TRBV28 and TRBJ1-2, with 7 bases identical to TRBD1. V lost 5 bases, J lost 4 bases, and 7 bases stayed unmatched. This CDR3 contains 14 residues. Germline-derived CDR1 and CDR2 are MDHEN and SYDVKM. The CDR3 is CASSLATGAYGYTF. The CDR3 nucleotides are TGTGCCAGCAGTCTTGCCACAGGGGCCTATGGCTACACCTTC.

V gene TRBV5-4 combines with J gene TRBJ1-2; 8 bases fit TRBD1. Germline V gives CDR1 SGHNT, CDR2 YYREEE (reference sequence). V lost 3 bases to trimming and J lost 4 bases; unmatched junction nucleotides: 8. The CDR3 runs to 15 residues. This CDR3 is CASSWGQDTTYGYTF. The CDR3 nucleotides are TGTGCCAGCAGCTGGGGACAGGACACGACCTATGGCTACACCTTC.

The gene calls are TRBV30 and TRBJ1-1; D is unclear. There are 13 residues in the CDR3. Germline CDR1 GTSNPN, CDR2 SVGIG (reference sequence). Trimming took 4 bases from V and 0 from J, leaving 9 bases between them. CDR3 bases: TGTGCCTGGACAATGAGGGTGAACACTGAAGCTTTCTTT. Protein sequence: CAWTMRVNTEAFF.

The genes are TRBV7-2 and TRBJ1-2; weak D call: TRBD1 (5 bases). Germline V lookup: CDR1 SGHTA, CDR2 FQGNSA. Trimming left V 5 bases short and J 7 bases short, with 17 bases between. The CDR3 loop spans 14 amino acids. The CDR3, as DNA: TGTGCCAGCAGCAGAGGGGACGGCCCTCCTGGCTACACCTTC. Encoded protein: CASSRGDGPPGYTF.

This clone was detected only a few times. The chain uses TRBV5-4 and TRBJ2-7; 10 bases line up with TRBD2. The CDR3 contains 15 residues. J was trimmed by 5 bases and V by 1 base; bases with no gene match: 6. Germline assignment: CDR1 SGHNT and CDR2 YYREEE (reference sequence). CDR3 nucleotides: TGTGCCAGCAGCTTGCTAAGCGGGAGGGCCAACGAGCAGTACTTC. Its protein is CASSLLSGRANEQYF. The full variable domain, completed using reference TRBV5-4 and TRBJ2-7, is ETGVTQSPTHLIKTRGQQVTLRCSSQSGHNTVSWYQQALGQGPQFIFQYYREEENGRGNFPPRFSGLQFPNYSSELNVNALELDDSALYLCASSLLSGRANEQYFGPGTRLTVT.

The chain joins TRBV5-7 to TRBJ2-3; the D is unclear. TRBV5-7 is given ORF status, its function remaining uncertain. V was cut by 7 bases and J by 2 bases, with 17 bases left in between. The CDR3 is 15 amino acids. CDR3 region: CASSRGLPPTDTQYF. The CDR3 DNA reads TGTGCCAGCTCCCGAGGCCTCCCTCCCACAGATACGCAGTATTTT.

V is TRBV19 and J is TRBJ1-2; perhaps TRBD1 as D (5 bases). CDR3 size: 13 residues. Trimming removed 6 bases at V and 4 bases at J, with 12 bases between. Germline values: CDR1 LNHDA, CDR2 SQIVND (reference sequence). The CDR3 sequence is CASSRQPSYGYTF. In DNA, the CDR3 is TGTGCCAGTAGCCGACAGCCTTCCTATGGCTACACCTTC.

The CDR3 DNA reads TGTGCCAGCTCACCATTTGGAGAGACCCAGTACTTC. This codes for CASSPFGETQYF. The chain is built from TRBV18 and TRBJ2-5, with D unclear. Germline V gene lookup returns CDR1 KGHSH and CDR2 LQKENI. Trimming cost V 2 bases and J 4 bases, with 5 bases left between them. The CDR3 spans 12 residues.

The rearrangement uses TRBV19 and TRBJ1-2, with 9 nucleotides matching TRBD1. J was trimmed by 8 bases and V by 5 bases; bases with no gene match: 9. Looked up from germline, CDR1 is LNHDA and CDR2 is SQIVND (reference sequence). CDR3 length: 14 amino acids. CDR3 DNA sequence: TGTGCCAGTAGTCACAGGGGGCTATCTGGAGGCTACACCTTC. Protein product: CASSHRGLSGGYTF.

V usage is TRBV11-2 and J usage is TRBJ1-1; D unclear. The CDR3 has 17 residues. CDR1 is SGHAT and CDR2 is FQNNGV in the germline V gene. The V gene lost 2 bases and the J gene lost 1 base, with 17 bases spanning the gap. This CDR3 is CASSLKGSLEGNTEAFF. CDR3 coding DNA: TGTGCCAGCAGCTTAAAAGGTTCTCTGGAAGGGAACACTGAAGCTTTCTTT.

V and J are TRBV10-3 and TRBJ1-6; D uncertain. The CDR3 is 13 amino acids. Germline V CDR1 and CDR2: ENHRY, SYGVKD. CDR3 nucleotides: TGTGCGCTGATCCTTGGGCATAATTCACCCCTCCACTTT. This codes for CALILGHNSPLHF.

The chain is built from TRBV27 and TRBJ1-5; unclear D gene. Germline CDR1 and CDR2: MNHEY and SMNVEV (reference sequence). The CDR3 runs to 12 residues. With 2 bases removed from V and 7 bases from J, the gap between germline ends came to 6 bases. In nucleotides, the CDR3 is TGTGCCAGCAGTTTAGTAGGGCAGCCCCAGCATTTT. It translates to CASSLVGQPQHF.

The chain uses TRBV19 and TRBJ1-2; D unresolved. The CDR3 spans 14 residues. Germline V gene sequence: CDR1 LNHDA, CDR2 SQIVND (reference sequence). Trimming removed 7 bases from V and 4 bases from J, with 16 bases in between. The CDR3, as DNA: TGTGCCAGTACGTCAGTGCCTTTCAGCTATGGCTACACCTTC. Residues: CASTSVPFSYGYTF.

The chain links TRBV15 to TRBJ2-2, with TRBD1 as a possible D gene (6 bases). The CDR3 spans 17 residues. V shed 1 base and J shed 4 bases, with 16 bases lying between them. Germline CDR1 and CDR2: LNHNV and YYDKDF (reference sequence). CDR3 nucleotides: TGTGCCACCAGCAGAGGACTGCCCGGGACAAGCACCGGGGAGCTGTTTTTT. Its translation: CATSRGLPGTSTGELFF. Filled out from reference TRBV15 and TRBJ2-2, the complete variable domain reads DAMVIQNPRYQVTQFGKPVTLSCSQTLNHNVMYWYQQKSSQAPKLLFHYYDKDFNNEADTPDNFQSRRPNTSFCFLDIRSPGLGDTAMYLCATSRGLPGTSTGELFFGEGSRLTVL.

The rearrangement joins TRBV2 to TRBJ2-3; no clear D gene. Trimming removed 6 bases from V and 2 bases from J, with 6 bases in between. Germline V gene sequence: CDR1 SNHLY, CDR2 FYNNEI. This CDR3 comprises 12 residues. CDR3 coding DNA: TGTGCCAGCAGGATAGACACAGATACGCAGTATTTT. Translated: CASRIDTDTQYF. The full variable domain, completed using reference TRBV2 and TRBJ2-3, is EPEVTQTPSHQVTQMGQEVILRCVPISNHLYFYWYRQILGQKVEFLVSFYNNEISEKSEIFDDQFSVERPDGSNFTLKIRSTKLEDSAMYFCASRIDTDTQYFGPGTRLTVL.

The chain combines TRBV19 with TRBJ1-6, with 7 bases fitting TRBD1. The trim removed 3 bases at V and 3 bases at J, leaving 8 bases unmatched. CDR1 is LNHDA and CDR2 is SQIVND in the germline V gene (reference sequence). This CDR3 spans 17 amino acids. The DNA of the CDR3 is TGTGCCAGTAGTATCAGGGGGTCAGCCCGCTATAATTCACCCCTCCACTTT. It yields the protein CASSIRGSARYNSPLHF.

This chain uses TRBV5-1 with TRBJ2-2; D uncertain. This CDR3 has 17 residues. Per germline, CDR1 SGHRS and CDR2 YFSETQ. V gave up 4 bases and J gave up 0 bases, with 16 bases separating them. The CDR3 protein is CASSLTLGTPNTGELFF. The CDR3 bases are TGCGCCAGCAGCCTGACCCTGGGCACACCGAACACCGGGGAGCTGTTTTTT.

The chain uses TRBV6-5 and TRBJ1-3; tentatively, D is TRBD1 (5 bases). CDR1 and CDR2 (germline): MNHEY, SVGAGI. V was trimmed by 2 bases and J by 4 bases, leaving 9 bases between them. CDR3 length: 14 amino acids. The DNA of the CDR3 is TGTGCCAGCAGTTACACCAGGGACGGAAACACCATATATTTT. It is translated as CASSYTRDGNTIYF.